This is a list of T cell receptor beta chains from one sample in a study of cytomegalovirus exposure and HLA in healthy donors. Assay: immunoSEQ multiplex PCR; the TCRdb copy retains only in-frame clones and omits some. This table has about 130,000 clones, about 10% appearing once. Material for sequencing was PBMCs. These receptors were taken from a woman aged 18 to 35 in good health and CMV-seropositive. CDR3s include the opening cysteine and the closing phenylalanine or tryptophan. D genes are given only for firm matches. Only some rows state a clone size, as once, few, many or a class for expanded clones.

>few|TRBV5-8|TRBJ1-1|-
TGTGCCAGCAGCTTGGCAGTGCGGGCTTTCTTT
CASSLAVRAFF
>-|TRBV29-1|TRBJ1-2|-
TGCAGCGTTGATTTGGCAGGGCAGGTGAATGGCTACACCTTC
CSVDLAGQVNGYTF
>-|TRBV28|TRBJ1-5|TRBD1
TGTGCCAGCAGTTTCAGGACAGGGGGCTGGAATCAGCCCCAGCATTTT
CASSFRTGGWNQPQHF
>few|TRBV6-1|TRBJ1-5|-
TGTGCCAGCAGTGAAGGGACTTATAGCAATCAGCCCCAGCATTTT
CASSEGTYSNQPQHF
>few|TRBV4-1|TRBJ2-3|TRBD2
TGCGCCAGCAGCCCGAAGACTAGCGGGAGCACAGATACGCAGTATTTT
CASSPKTSGSTDTQYF
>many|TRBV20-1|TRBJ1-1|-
TGCAGTGCTAGTCCCCTAACTGAAGCTTTCTTT
CSASPLTEAFF
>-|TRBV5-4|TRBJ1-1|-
TGTGCCAGCAGCTCTTTCCAGAGCGTCACTGAAGCTTTCTTT
CASSSFQSVTEAFF
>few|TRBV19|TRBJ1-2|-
TGTGCCAGTAGTATAGATCCTCTTGACAGCTTCTGGACGGGCTACACCTTC
CASSIDPLDSFWTGYTF
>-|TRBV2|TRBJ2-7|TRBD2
TGTGCCAGCATCCCTGGACTAGCGGACTACGAGCAGTACTTC
CASIPGLADYEQYF
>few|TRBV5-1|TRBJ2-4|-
TGCGCCAGCAGCTTGGGGGCCCAAGTGAACATTCAGTACTTC
CASSLGAQVNIQYF
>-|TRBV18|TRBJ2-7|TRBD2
TGTGCCAGCTCACCACCAGTGGGGACTAGCGGGAGAACGAACGAGCAGTACTTC
CASSPPVGTSGRTNEQYF
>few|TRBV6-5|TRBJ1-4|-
TGTGCCAGCACCCCGGCGGGGGGAACTAATGAAAAACTGTTTTTT
CASTPAGGTNEKLFF
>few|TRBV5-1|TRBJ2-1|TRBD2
TGCGCCAGCATCTCTAGCGGGGGAAATGAGCAGTTCTTC
CASISSGGNEQFF
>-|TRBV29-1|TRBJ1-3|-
TGCAGCGTTGTAAGGGGCGGAGGAAACACCATATATTTT
CSVVRGGGNTIYF
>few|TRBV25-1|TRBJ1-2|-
TGTGCCAGCAGTGACTCGGGGTACACCTTC
CASSDSGYTF
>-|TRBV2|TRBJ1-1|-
TGTGCCAGCACTACCCAGGCAGGGGATGCTTTCTTT
CASTTQAGDAFF
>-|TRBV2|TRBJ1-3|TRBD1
TGTGCCAGCAAGCCAACAGGGGCGACTTTTGGAAACACCATATATTTT
CASKPTGATFGNTIYF
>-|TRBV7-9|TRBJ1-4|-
TGTGCCAGCAGCTTTGTCCAGGGAAATGAAAAACTGTTTTTT
CASSFVQGNEKLFF
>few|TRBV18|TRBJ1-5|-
TGTGCCAGCTCACCTCGGGACACCAATCAGCCCCAGCATTTT
CASSPRDTNQPQHF
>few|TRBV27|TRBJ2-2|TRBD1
TGTGCCAGCAGCACTAGGACAGGACATAACACCGGGGAGCTGTTTTTT
CASSTRTGHNTGELFF
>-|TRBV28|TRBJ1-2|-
TGTGCCAGCAGTTACCCAGGGAGGGTTGATGGCTACACCTTC
CASSYPGRVDGYTF
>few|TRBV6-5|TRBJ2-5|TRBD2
TGTGCCAGCAGAAGCTCCGTCCCCCGGGAGGCCCAGTACTTC
CASRSSVPREAQYF
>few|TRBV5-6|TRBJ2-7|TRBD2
TGTGCCAGCAGCTTAGCGGGAGGTGTAAACGAGCAGTACTTC
CASSLAGGVNEQYF
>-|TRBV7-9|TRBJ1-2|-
TGTGCCAGCAGCTCCGGACAGAAATGGAACTATGGCTACACCTTC
CASSSGQKWNYGYTF
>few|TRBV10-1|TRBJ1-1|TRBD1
TGCGCCAGCAGTGGGGGACAGGGGGCGACAAGGGCTTTCTTT
CASSGGQGATRAFF
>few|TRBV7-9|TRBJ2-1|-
TGTGCCAGCAGCCGGGGACTTAACAATGAGCAGTTCTTC
CASSRGLNNEQFF
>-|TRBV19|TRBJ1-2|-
TGTGCCAGTAGTCTCTGGGCCCGATCAAACTATGGCTACACCTTC
CASSLWARSNYGYTF
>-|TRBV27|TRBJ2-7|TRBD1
TGTGCCAGCAGTTGGGGACAGGGGGTCCTACGGGGAGAGCAGTACTTC
CASSWGQGVLRGEQYF
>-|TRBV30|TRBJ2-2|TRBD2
TGTGCCTGGGGCGGCGGGAGCACCGGGGAGCTGTTTTTT
CAWGGGSTGELFF
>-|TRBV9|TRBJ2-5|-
TGTGCCAGCAGCGTTGGACTTTCCCAAGAGACCCAGTACTTC
CASSVGLSQETQYF
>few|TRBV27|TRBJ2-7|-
TGTGCCAGCAGGGGCAGGAGGTACGAGCAGTACTTC
CASRGRRYEQYF
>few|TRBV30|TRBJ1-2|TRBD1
TGTGCCTGGAGTTCGGGACAGGGGGCGTCCGCTGGCTACACCTTC
CAWSSGQGASAGYTF
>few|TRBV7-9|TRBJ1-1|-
TGTGCCAGCAGCGTTGGCCTTGAAGCTTTCTTT
CASSVGLEAFF
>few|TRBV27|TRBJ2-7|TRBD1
TGTGCCAGCAGTCGCGGAGGGACAGGGGTGACCGAGCAGTACTTC
CASSRGGTGVTEQYF
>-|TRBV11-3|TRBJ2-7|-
TGTGCCAGCAGCTTAGGGACAGCGGCCTACGAGCAGTACTTC
CASSLGTAAYEQYF
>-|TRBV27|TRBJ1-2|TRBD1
TGTGCCAGCAGTCAGGGACAGGGAGTGAGTGGCTACACCTTC
CASSQGQGVSGYTF
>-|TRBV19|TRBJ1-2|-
TGTGCCAGTAGTACCGGCGGACAGCTTGGAGACTATGGCTACACCTTC
CASSTGGQLGDYGYTF
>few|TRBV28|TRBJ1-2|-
TGTGCCAGCAGTTTAGATGGAGTTAACTATGGCTACACCTTC
CASSLDGVNYGYTF
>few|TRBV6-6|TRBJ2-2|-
TGTGCCAGCAGTAAAAACCCCAGGATGGTGTTTTTT
CASSKNPRMVFF
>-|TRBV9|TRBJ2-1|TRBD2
TGTGCCAGCAGCACAGTTAGCGGGAGGGCCTACAATGAGCAGTTCTTC
CASSTVSGRAYNEQFF
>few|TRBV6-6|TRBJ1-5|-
TGTGCCAGCAGGGGGGGGACCAATCAGCCCCAGCATTTT
CASRGGTNQPQHF
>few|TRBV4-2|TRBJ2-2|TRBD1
TGTGCCAGCAGCCAACAGACAGGGGCAAGTATAGCCGGGGAGCTGTTTTTT
CASSQQTGASIAGELFF
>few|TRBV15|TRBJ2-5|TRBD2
TGTGCCACCAGCAGTCAGACTAGCGGAAGGGGGACCCAGTACTTC
CATSSQTSGRGTQYF
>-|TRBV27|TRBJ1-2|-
TGTGCCAGCAGTTATTCCGGACAGAGCCCGCACTTC
CASSYSGQSPHF
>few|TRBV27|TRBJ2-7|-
TGTGCCAGCGGAAGACAGAGCCCCTACGAGCAGTACTTC
CASGRQSPYEQYF
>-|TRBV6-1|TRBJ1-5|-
TGTGCCAGCAAGGCGGATAGCAATCAGCCCCAGCATTTT
CASKADSNQPQHF
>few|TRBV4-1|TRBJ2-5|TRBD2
TGCGCCAGCAGCCAGTCTGCACTAGCGGGAGAAGAGACCCAGTACTTC
CASSQSALAGEETQYF
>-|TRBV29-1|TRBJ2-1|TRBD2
TGCAGCGTCGACGGACTAGCGGGAGGGCCCAGGGAGCAGTTCTTC
CSVDGLAGGPREQFF
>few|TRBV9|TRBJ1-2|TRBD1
TGTGCCAGCAGCGCGAGGGACAGGGTTAGCTATGGCTACACCTTC
CASSARDRVSYGYTF
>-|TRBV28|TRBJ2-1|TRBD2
TGTGCCAGCAGTTTCAGCGGGAGTTCCTACAATGAGCAGTTCTTC
CASSFSGSSYNEQFF
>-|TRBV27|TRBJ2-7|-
TGTGCCAGCAGTTTAGGAGCCATAGTGAGGGAGCAGTACTTC
CASSLGAIVREQYF
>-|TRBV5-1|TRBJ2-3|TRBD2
TGCGCCAGCACTCCAGAAGGGCTAGCGGGAGACAGTGGAGATACGCAGTATTTT
CASTPEGLAGDSGDTQYF
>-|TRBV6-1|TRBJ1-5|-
TGTGCCAGCACCCCACTGAGGGGCAATCAGCCCCAGCATTTT
CASTPLRGNQPQHF